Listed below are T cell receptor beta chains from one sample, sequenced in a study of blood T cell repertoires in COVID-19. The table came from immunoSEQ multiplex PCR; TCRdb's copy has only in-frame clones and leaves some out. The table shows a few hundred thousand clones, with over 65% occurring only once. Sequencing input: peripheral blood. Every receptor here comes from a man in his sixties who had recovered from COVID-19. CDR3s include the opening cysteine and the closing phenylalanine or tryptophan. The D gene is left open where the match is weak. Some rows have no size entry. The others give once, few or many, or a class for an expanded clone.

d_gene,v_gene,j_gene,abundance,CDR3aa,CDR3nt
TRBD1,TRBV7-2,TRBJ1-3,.,CASSETGTVSGNTIYF,TGTGCCAGCAGCGAAACCGGGACAGTCTCTGGAAACACCATATATTTT
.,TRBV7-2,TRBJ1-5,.,CASSAGETSNQPQHF,TGTGCCAGCAGCGCAGGGGAGACTAGCAATCAGCCCCAGCATTTT
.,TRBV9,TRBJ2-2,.,CASSAQGRVFTGELFF,TGTGCCAGCAGCGCCCAGGGCAGGGTTTTTACCGGGGAGCTGTTTTTT
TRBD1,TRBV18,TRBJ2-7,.,CASRSTGERAYEQYF,TGTGCCAGCCGGTCGACAGGGGAACGCGCCTACGAGCAGTACTTC
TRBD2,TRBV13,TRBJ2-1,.,CASIVAGGTHNEQFF,TGTGCCAGCATCGTTGCGGGGGGTACCCACAATGAGCAGTTCTTC
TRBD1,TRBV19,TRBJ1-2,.,CASSIGSGQGLRNGYTF,TGTGCCAGTAGTATCGGCTCCGGACAGGGGCTCAGGAATGGCTACACCTTC
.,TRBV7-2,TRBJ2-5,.,CASSLGLRSGSETQYF,TGTGCCAGCAGCTTAGGGTTAAGGAGCGGATCTGAGACCCAGTACTTC
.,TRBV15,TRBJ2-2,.,CATSREGGPGYTGELFF,TGTGCCACCAGCAGAGAAGGAGGGCCGGGGTACACCGGGGAGCTGTTTTTT
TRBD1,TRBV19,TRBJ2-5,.,CASAYGQGARETQYF,TGTGCCAGTGCATATGGACAGGGGGCGAGAGAGACCCAGTACTTC
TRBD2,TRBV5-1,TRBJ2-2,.,CASSLTSGSLGELFF,TGCGCCAGCAGCCTGACTAGCGGGAGTCTCGGGGAGCTGTTTTTT
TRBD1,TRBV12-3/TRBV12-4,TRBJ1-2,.,CATTGYLRMGYTF,TGTGCCACGACAGGGTACCTCCGGATGGGCTACACCTTC
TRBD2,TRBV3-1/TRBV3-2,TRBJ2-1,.,CASSPYLAGGQGGEQFF,TGTGCCAGCAGCCCATACTTAGCGGGGGGGCAGGGTGGTGAGCAGTTCTTC
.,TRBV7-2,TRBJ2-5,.,CASSPEGMRQETQYF,TGTGCCAGCAGCCCCGAGGGAATGCGCCAAGAGACCCAGTACTTC
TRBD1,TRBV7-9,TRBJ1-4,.,CASSLDRGTNEKLFF,TGTGCCAGCAGCTTGGACAGGGGGACTAATGAAAAACTGTTTTTT
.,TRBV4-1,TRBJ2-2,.,CASSLGQLNTGELFF,TGCGCCAGCAGCCTAGGACAGCTGAACACCGGGGAGCTGTTTTTT
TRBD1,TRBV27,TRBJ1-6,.,CASSLRQGSNSPLHF,TGTGCCAGCAGTCTCCGACAGGGGAGCAATTCACCCCTCCACTTT
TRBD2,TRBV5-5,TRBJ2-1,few,CASITLAGGPSDEQFF,TGTGCCAGCATAACCTTAGCGGGAGGGCCGAGTGATGAGCAGTTCTTC
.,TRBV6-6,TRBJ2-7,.,CASTRGGQTYEQYF,TGTGCCAGCACCCGGGGGGGACAGACCTACGAGCAGTACTTC
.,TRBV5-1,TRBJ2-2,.,CASSLVTRNTGELFF,TGCGCCAGCAGCTTGGTTACACGGAACACCGGGGAGCTGTTTTTT
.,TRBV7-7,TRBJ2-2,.,CASSSRMGKTNTGELFF,TGTGCCAGCAGCTCCAGAATGGGCAAAACGAACACCGGGGAGCTGTTTTTT
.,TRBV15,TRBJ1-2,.,CATSRVDSGDGYTF,TGTGCCACCAGCAGAGTTGACAGTGGAGATGGCTACACCTTC
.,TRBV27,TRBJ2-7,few,CASSSTKTSSSSYEQYF,TGTGCCAGCAGTTCCACGAAAACTAGCTCCAGCTCCTACGAGCAGTACTTC
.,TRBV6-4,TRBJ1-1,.,CARDQGEAFF,TGTGCCAGGGATCAGGGGGAAGCTTTCTTT
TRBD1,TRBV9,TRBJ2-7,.,CASSVAAGGYEQYF,TGTGCCAGCAGCGTAGCTGCAGGGGGCTACGAGCAGTACTTC
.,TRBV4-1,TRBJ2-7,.,CASSQQTGSSYEQYF,TGCGCCAGCAGCCAACAGACGGGGAGCTCCTACGAGCAGTACTTC
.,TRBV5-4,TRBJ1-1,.,CASSPRDHTEAFF,TGTGCCAGCAGCCCGCGGGATCATACTGAAGCTTTCTTT
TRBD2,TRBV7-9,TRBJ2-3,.,CASSPGLAGNKDTQYF,TGTGCCAGCAGCCCGGGACTAGCGGGAAATAAAGATACGCAGTATTTT
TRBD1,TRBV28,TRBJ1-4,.,CASSLAGTGPEKLFF,TGTGCCAGCAGCCTAGCCGGGACAGGGCCTGAAAAACTGTTTTTT
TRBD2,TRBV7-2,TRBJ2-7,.,CASSFSAGGTRNEQYF,TGTGCCAGCAGCTTCTCAGCGGGAGGAACCCGAAACGAGCAGTACTTC
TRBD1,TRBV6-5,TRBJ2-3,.,CASRRQGAGADTQYF,TGTGCCAGCAGGCGACAGGGGGCCGGGGCAGATACGCAGTATTTT
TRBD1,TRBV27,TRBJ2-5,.,CASSFQLVTGTGKETQYF,TGTGCCAGCAGTTTTCAGCTTGTTACCGGGACAGGGAAAGAGACCCAGTACTTC
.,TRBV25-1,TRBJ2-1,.,CASRAPRADNYNEQFF,TGTGCCAGCAGGGCTCCCCGGGCGGACAATTACAATGAGCAGTTCTTC
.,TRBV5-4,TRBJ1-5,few,CASSLQGSNQPQHF,TGTGCCAGCAGCTTGCAGGGCAGCAATCAGCCCCAGCATTTT
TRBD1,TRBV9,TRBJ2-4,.,CASSVGTGQNLGLSKNIQYF,TGTGCCAGCAGCGTGGGAACGGGACAGAACTTGGGGTTATCCAAAAACATTCAGTACTTC
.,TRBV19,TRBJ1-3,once,CASSDGGTGNTIYF,TGTGCCAGTAGTGACGGGGGGACTGGAAACACCATATATTTT